This T cell receptor beta chain emerged from a study of identical twins. The germline V gene encodes CDR1 MNHEY and CDR2 SVGAGI. The CDR3 totals 16 residues. The V and J ends lost 2 bases and 2 bases, in that order; junction bases with no gene match: 4. This clonotype was observed a handful of times. From the 5' RACE reads, TCRdb called clonotypes with MiXCR, one entry per CDR3 protein. The profile shows 310,000 or so distinct CDR3 sequences, nearly 9.5% of them singletons. The same specimen was also included in a second study, on yellow fever vaccine responses in identical twins.

The sample consisted of CD8+ T cells sorted from blood. This receptor was identified in a woman aged 18-29 years in good health. The chain is built from TRBV6-5 and TRBJ2-5, with TRBD2 identical over 11 bases. The CDR3, as DNA: TGTGCCAGCAGTTACCTAGGGACTAGCGGACAAGAGACCCAGTACTTC. This gives the protein CASSYLGTSGQETQYF.